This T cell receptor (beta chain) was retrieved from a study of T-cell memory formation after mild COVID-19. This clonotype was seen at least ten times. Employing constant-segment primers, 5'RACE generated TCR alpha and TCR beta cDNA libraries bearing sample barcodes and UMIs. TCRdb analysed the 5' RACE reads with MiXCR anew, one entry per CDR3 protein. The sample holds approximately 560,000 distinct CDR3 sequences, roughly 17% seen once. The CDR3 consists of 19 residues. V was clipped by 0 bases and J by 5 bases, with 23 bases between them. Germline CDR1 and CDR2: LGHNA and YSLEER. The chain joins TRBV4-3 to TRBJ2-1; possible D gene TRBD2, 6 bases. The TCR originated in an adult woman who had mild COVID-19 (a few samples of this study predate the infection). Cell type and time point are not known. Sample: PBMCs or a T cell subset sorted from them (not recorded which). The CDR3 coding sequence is TGCGCCAGCAGCCAAGATCCTCCCGTACTAGCCGGGTCGGACAATGAGCAGTTCTTC. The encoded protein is CASSQDPPVLAGSDNEQFF.